A single sample is the source of the 25 T cell receptor beta chains below, sequenced in a study of blood T cell repertoires in COVID-19. Clones were read by immunoSEQ multiplex PCR, and TCRdb kept only the in-frame ones, dropping some. The data hold approximately 120,000 clones, with over 75% observed a single time. Sequencing input: peripheral blood. The receptor source for this set is a man aged 60 to 69 with acute or convalescent COVID-19.

The rearrangement uses TRBV28 and TRBJ2-7, with D hard to call. V shed 2 bases and J shed 7 bases, with 9 bases lying between them. Per germline, CDR1 MDHEN and CDR2 SYDVKM. The CDR3 runs 12 residues. CDR3 coding DNA: TGTGCCAGCAGTTTAATCCACTCAGAGCAGTACTTC. Translated, it gives CASSLIHSEQYF.

This clone has more than one count but fewer than ten. V is TRBV19 and J is TRBJ2-2, with D uncertain. Between the trimmed V and J ends, which lost 5 bases and 1 base, there was a span of 8 bases. The length of the CDR3 is 14 residues. Germline V gene sequence: CDR1 LNHDA, CDR2 SQIVND (reference sequence). CDR3 nucleotide sequence: TGTGCCAGTAGTTTACTTATGAACACCGGGGAGCTGTTTTTT. Translated, it gives CASSLLMNTGELFF. Complete variable domain (other parts from reference TRBV19 and TRBJ2-2): DGGITQSPKYLFRKEGQNVTLSCEQNLNHDAMYWYRQDPGQGLRLIYYSQIVNDFQKGDIAEGYSVSREKKESFPLTVTSAQKNPTAFYLCASSLLMNTGELFFGEGSRLTVL.

This chain connects TRBV4-1 to TRBJ2-1, with TRBD2 matching 9 bases. The V gene's germline CDR1 is MGHRA and CDR2 YSYEKL. The CDR3 covers 17 residues. After removal of 4 bases from V and 1 base from J, the junction contained 8 bases not matched to a gene. The CDR3 DNA follows: TGCGCCAGCAGCCGAGGACTAGCGCGGGGGTCCTACAATGAGCAGTTCTTC. Its protein is CASSRGLARGSYNEQFF.

This clone was recorded only once. This chain joins TRBV18 and TRBJ2-3, with D possibly being TRBD2 (5 bases). Between the trimmed V and J ends, which lost 3 bases and 4 bases, there was a span of 17 bases. The CDR3 spans 16 residues. Looked up from germline, CDR1 is KGHSH and CDR2 is LQKENI. CDR3 coding DNA: TGTGCCAGCTCACCTCGACTACCTCCGAGCGCAGATACGCAGTATTTT. Translating it yields CASSPRLPPSADTQYF.

Only a few counts were recorded for this clone. The rearrangement uses TRBV28 and TRBJ2-5; TRBD2 agrees at 14 bases. V trimming: 6 bases; J trimming: 4 bases; junction bases outside the gene matches: 7. CDR1 is MDHEN and CDR2 is SYDVKM in the germline V gene. CDR3 length: 16 amino acids. The CDR3 nucleotides are TGTGCCAGCAGCAGACTAGCGGGAGGGAGGCGAGAGACCCAGTACTTC. This translates into CASSRLAGGRRETQYF.

V gene TRBV30 combines with J gene TRBJ2-7; 9 positions match TRBD1. Germline V gene data show CDR1 as GTSNPN and CDR2 as SVGIG (reference sequence). After removal of 4 bases from V and 6 bases from J, the junction contained 4 bases not matched to a gene. The CDR3 loop spans 12 amino acids. The CDR3 loop reads CAWKGTGSEQYF. CDR3 sequence (DNA): TGTGCCTGGAAAGGGACAGGGAGCGAGCAGTACTTC.

The J gene is TRBJ2-7, the V gene TRBV2; 7 bases align to TRBD2. The CDR3 is 14 amino acids. After removal of 8 bases from V and 0 bases from J, the junction contained 7 bases not matched to a gene. Germline V gene data show CDR1 as SNHLY and CDR2 as FYNNEI. The CDR3 sequence is CASQLERDSYEQYF. The CDR3 coding sequence is TGTGCCAGCCAGCTTGAGCGGGACTCCTACGAGCAGTACTTC.

The chain employs TRBV15 and TRBJ1-5; D remains ambiguous. CDR3 length: 13 residues. Germline lookup yields CDR1 LNHNV and CDR2 YYDKDF (reference sequence). Trimming pared 2 bases from V and 2 bases from J, leaving 4 bases between. CDR3 in DNA: TGTGCCACCAGCAGAACAGGCAATCAGCCCCAGCATTTT. Amino acids: CATSRTGNQPQHF.

The rearrangement links TRBV12-5 to TRBJ2-7; D unclear. Trimming shortened V by 0 bases and J by 2 bases, and 8 bases separated the two germline ends. The germline gives CDR1 LGHNT, CDR2 FRNRAP. The CDR3 is made up of 14 amino acids. CDR3 region: CASGLVPQTYEQYF. In nucleotides, the CDR3 is TGTGCTAGTGGTTTGGTACCCCAGACCTACGAGCAGTACTTC. The full variable domain, its missing parts supplied by reference TRBV12-5 and TRBJ2-7, is DARVTQTPRHKVTEMGQEVTMRCQPILGHNTVFWYRQTMMQGLELLAYFRNRAPLDDSGMPKDRFSAEMPDATLATLKIQPSEPRDSAVYFCASGLVPQTYEQYFGPGTRLTVT.

The V gene is TRBV28, the J gene TRBJ2-1; 7 nucleotides match TRBD2. This CDR3 spans 14 amino acids. Germline V CDR1 and CDR2: MDHEN, SYDVKM. The J segment lost 9 bases and the V segment lost 5 bases, leaving 10 bases of the junction unmatched. CDR3 sequence reads: CASSPLGTGGEQFF. For the CDR3, the DNA is TGTGCCAGCAGTCCTCTAGGAACGGGGGGTGAGCAGTTCTTC. The full variable domain, with the rest looked up from reference TRBV28 and TRBJ2-1, is DVKVTQSSRYLVKRTGEKVFLECVQDMDHENMFWYRQDPGLGLRLIYFSYDVKMKEKGDIPEGYSVSREKKERFSLILESASTNQTSMYLCASSPLGTGGEQFFGPGTRLTVL.

The chain carries TRBV5-6 and TRBJ1-1, with D unresolved. The germline V gene encodes CDR1 SGHDT and CDR2 YYEEEE. Trimming cost V 0 bases and J 5 bases, with 8 bases left between them. CDR3 length: 13 amino acids. The CDR3 nucleotides are TGTGCCAGCAGCTTGGGGCGGAATACTGAAGCTTTCTTT. Residues: CASSLGRNTEAFF.

This chain uses TRBV4-1 with TRBJ1-6, with unresolved D. The ends were cut back, 4 bases at V and 5 bases at J, with 9 bases in the middle. Germline loops: CDR1 MGHRA, CDR2 YSYEKL. This CDR3 spans 14 amino acids. Here the CDR3 DNA reads TGCGCCAGCAGCCTACGGGGTAATAATTCACCCCTCCACTTT. Translating it yields CASSLRGNNSPLHF.

The V and J genes are TRBV27 and TRBJ2-7; D gene unclear. Trimming shortened V by 1 base and J by 0 bases, and 13 bases separated the two germline ends. Germline V gene lookup returns CDR1 MNHEY and CDR2 SMNVEV (reference sequence). This CDR3 has 16 residues. The CDR3 DNA reads TGTGCCAGCAGTTTATACAGACCTGCCATCTCCTACGAGCAGTACTTC. Its translation: CASSLYRPAISYEQYF.

The rearrangement joins TRBV6-5 to TRBJ1-3; D call uncertain. Germline V gene sequence: CDR1 MNHEY, CDR2 SVGAGI. Trimming left V 7 bases short and J 0 bases short, with 7 bases between. The CDR3 is made up of 13 amino acids. Written as DNA, the CDR3 is TGTGCCAGCATCAGGCCCTCTGGAAACACCATATATTTT. Its protein is CASIRPSGNTIYF.

The rearrangement joins TRBV5-1 to TRBJ2-3, with TRBD2 matching 12 bases. The CDR3 extends over 16 amino acids. Losses at the gene ends were 4 bases for V and 1 base for J; bases not matched to a gene: 4. Germline V lookup: CDR1 SGHRS, CDR2 YFSETQ. This CDR3 reads CASSLGTSGRTDTQYF. CDR3 nucleotide sequence: TGCGCCAGCAGCCTCGGGACTAGCGGGCGCACAGATACGCAGTATTTT.

The count of this clone is one. The chain's CDR3 is CASSLAPIETQYF. For the CDR3, the DNA is TGCGCCAGCAGCTTGGCCCCTATAGAGACCCAGTACTTC. The chain employs TRBV5-1 and TRBJ2-5; the D is unclear. This CDR3 spans 13 amino acids. V lost 0 bases to trimming and J lost 4 bases, with 7 bases between them. Germline CDR1 SGHRS, CDR2 YFSETQ.

The chain couples TRBV2 to TRBJ2-5; TRBD2 matches 7 bases. J lost 4 bases, V lost 10 bases, and 9 bases had no gene match. The CDR3 totals 13 residues. CDR1 SNHLY and CDR2 FYNNEI come from the germline V gene. The CDR3 coding sequence is TGTGCCACCACTCTGGGGGGGGGAGAGACCCAGTACTTC. It yields the protein CATTLGGGETQYF.

In this sample, this clone turned up once. The gene calls are TRBV4-1 and TRBJ1-2; D might be TRBD1 (5 bases). CDR3 size: 16 residues. Trimming took 0 bases from V and 4 from J, leaving 15 bases between them. CDR1 and CDR2 (germline): MGHRA, YSYEKL. The CDR3 nucleotides are TGCGCCAGCAGCCAAGATCGCAACAGGCAGACCTATGGCTACACCTTC. Protein sequence: CASSQDRNRQTYGYTF.

The chain uses TRBV29-1 and TRBJ2-5, with D perhaps TRBD1 (6 bases). This CDR3 contains 10 residues. The germline V gene has CDR1 SQVTM and CDR2 ANQGSEA. Trimming pared 6 bases from V and 6 bases from J, leaving 8 bases between. CDR3 coding DNA: TGCAGCGTCGGGACACAGACCCAGTACTTC. It is translated as CSVGTQTQYF.

This chain links TRBV19 with TRBJ1-2; D call uncertain. From germline, CDR1 is LNHDA and CDR2 SQIVND (reference sequence). This CDR3 region has 12 residues. V was clipped by 7 bases and J by 5 bases, with 11 bases between them. The CDR3: CASTAAGYGYTF. CDR3 nucleotides: TGTGCCAGTACCGCGGCGGGGTATGGCTACACCTTC.

The chain couples TRBV30 to TRBJ2-5, with 10 bases fitting TRBD2. V was clipped by 2 bases and J by 5 bases; unmatched bases: 5. CDR1 is GTSNPN and CDR2 is SVGIG in the germline V gene (reference sequence). CDR3 length equals 14 residues. The CDR3 region is CAWSRNSGGETQYF. The CDR3 DNA sequence: TGTGCCTGGAGTCGAAATAGCGGGGGGGAGACCCAGTACTTC.

The gene calls are TRBV12-1 and TRBJ2-1; TRBD1, the table's D call, was not compared with the DNA. TRBV12-1 represents a pseudogene. CDR3 length equals 12 residues. Here the CDR3 DNA reads TGTGCCAGGGGGGACAAGGACAATGAGCAGTTCTTC. Protein product: CARGDKDNEQFF.

The V and J genes are TRBV10-3 and TRBJ2-1, with 11 bases matching TRBD2. The CDR3 covers 14 residues. Germline V gives CDR1 ENHRY, CDR2 SYGVKD. V lost 9 bases to trimming and J lost 3 bases; unmatched junction nucleotides: 4. In nucleotides, the CDR3 is TGTGCCATTACCGGGACTAGCGGCTACAATGAGCAGTTCTTC. Translated: CAITGTSGYNEQFF.

V is TRBV27 and J is TRBJ2-1, with 12 bases lining up with TRBD2. Germline CDR1 MNHEY, CDR2 SMNVEV (reference sequence). The CDR3 length is 15 residues. V gave up 1 base and J gave up 9 bases; unmatched junction bases: 4. The CDR3 loop reads CASSLLPSGGGEQFF. CDR3 bases: TGTGCCAGCAGTTTATTGCCTAGCGGGGGGGGTGAGCAGTTCTTC.

In nucleotides, the CDR3 is TGTGCCAGCAGTTTAGAGGTACCACCCCTCCACTTT. Translation gives CASSLEVPPLHF. The rearrangement links TRBV28 to TRBJ1-6; D is unclear. The CDR3 length is 12 residues. Germline V CDR1 and CDR2: MDHEN, SYDVKM. V lost 2 bases to trimming and J lost 11 bases, with 7 bases between them. The full variable domain, with the rest looked up from reference TRBV28 and TRBJ1-6, is DVKVTQSSRYLVKRTGEKVFLECVQDMDHENMFWYRQDPGLGLRLIYFSYDVKMKEKGDIPEGYSVSREKKERFSLILESASTNQTSMYLCASSLEVPPLHFGNGTRLTVT.